The clone carrying this TCR beta chain was seen a handful of times. These data originate in a study of human T cells and chemical hapten exposure. V trimming: 6 bases; J trimming: 1 base; junction bases outside the gene matches: 7. Germline assignment: CDR1 SQVTM and CDR2 ANQGSEA. The CDR3 has 15 residues. MiXCR, applied by TCRdb to the RACE reads, yields one record per CDR3 protein. The table shows about 90,000 distinct CDR3 sequences, with around 9.9% occurring only once. Time point: patch test 3, about 24 weeks after DPC sensitization. Noted treatment: therapeutic diphenylcyclopropenone sensitization with weekly scalp DPC.

The genes are TRBV29-1 and TRBJ1-5, with 9 nucleotides matching TRBD1. Sample: whole blood, taken in connection with sensitization to the hapten diphenylcyclopropenone (DPC). The receptor's source is a woman in her twenties or thirties with alopecia areata. Some clones in this sample may be carry-over from other donors' samples. This CDR3 reads CSVAQGASSNQPQHF. The CDR3 DNA sequence: TGCAGCGTGGCACAGGGGGCGTCGAGCAATCAGCCCCAGCATTTT. The whole variable domain, filled in from reference TRBV29-1 and TRBJ1-5, reads SAVISQKPSRDICQRGTSLTIQCQVDSQVTMMFWYRQQPGQSLTLIATANQGSEATYESGFVIDKFPISRPNLTFSTLTVSNMSPEDSSIYLCSVAQGASSNQPQHFGDGTRLSIL.